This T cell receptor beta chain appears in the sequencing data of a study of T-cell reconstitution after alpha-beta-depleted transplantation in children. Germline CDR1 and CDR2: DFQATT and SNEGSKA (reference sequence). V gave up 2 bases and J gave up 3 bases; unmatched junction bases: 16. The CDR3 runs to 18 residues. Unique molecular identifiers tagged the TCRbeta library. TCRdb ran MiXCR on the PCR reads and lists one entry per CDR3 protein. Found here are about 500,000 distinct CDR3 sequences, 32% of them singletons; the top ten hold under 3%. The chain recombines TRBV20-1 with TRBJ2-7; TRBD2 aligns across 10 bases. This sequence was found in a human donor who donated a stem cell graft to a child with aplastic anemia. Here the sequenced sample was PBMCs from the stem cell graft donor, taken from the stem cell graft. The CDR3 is CSARIPGLAPYFYYEQYV. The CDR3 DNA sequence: TGCAGTGCTAGAATCCCGGGACTAGCGCCCTATTTCTACTACGAGCAGTACGTC.